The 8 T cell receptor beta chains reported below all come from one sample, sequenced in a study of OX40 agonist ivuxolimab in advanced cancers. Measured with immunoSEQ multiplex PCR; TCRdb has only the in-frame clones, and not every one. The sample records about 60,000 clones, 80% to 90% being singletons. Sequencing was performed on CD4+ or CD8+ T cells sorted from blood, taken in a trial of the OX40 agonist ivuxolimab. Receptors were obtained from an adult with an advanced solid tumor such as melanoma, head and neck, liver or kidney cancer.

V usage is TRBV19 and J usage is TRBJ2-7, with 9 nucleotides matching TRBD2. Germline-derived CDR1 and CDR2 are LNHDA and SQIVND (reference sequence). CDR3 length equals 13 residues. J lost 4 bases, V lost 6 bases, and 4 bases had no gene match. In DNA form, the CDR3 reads TGTGCCAGTAGGGCTAGCGGGAATTACGAGCAGTACTTC. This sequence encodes CASRASGNYEQYF.

CDR3 DNA sequence: TGTGCCAGCAGCGGCAGGACAGGAAACACCATATATTTT. Translation: CASSGRTGNTIYF. This chain links TRBV9 with TRBJ1-3, with D tentatively TRBD1 (5 bases). This CDR3 region has 13 residues. With 3 bases removed from V and 4 bases from J, the gap between germline ends came to 8 bases. The V gene's germline CDR1 is SGDLS and CDR2 YYNGEE.

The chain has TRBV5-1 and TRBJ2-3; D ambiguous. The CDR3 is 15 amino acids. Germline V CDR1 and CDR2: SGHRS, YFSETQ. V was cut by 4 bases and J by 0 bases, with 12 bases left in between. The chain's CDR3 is CASSITSRSTDTQYF. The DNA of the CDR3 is TGCGCCAGCAGCATCACCTCTAGGAGCACAGATACGCAGTATTTT.

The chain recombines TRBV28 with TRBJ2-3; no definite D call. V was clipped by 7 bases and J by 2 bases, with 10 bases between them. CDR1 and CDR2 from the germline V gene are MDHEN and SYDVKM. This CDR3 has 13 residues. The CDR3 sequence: CASKAVPTDTQYF. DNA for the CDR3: TGTGCCAGCAAGGCGGTACCCACAGATACGCAGTATTTT. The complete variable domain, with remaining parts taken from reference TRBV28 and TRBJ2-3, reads DVKVTQSSRYLVKRTGEKVFLECVQDMDHENMFWYRQDPGLGLRLIYFSYDVKMKEKGDIPEGYSVSREKKERFSLILESASTNQTSMYLCASKAVPTDTQYFGPGTRLTVL.

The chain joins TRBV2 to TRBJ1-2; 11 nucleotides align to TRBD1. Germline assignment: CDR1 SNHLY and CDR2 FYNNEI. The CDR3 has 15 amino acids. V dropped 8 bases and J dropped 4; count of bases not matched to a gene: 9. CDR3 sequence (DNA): TGTGCCAGCCTAGGGTGGACAGGGGGCGCCTATGGCTACACCTTC. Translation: CASLGWTGGAYGYTF.

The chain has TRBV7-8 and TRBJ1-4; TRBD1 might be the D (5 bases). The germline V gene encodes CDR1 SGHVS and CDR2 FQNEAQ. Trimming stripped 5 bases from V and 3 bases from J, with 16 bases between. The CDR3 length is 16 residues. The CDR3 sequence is CASSPLLGVANEKLFF. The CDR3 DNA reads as TGTGCCAGCAGCCCCCTACTGGGGGTAGCTAATGAAAAACTGTTTTTT.

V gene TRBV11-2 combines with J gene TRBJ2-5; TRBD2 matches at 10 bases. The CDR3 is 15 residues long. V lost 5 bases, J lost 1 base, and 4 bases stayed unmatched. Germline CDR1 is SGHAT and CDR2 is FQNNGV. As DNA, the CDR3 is TGTGCCAGCAGCACCGGGACTAGCGTCCAAGAGACCCAGTACTTC. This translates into CASSTGTSVQETQYF.

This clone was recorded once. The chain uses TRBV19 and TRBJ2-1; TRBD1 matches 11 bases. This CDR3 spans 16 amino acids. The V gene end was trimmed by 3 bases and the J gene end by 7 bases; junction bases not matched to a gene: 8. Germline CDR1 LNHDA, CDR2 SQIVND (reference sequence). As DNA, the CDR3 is TGTGCCAGTAGTATGAACCGGGACAGGGGGGTAAATGAGCAGTTCTTC. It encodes CASSMNRDRGVNEQFF.